The 18 T cell receptor beta chains presented below share a single source sample, sequenced in a study of T cell responses to AZD1222 COVID-19 vaccine (dated by TCRdb to the early 2020s). The protocol used for the library was the immunoSEQ multiplex PCR assay. TCRdb's version of the immuneACCESS table is confined to in-frame rearrangements and falls short of the full clone set. An unresolved V gene accounts for under half of the shortfall where checked; the remainder is of unknown origin. A total of approximately 110,000 clones appear in this sample, roughly four fifths of them only once. Of the sample, roughly 9.9% falls within the top ten clones. This specimen's time point label, interpreted: baseline before first vaccination. Here the sequenced sample was peripheral blood, taken on day 0 of AZD1222 vaccination. These receptors all stem from an adult in good health.

The chain has TRBV21-1 and TRBJ1-3; the table's TRBD1 call for D was not verified on the DNA. TRBV21-1 is a documented pseudogene. The CDR3 consists of 15 residues. CDR3 nucleotide sequence: TGTGCCAGCAGCCAGAGACATTTCTCTGGAAACACCATATATTTT. Protein: CASSQRHFSGNTIYF.

The chain links TRBV11-1 to TRBJ1-5; unclear D gene. V was clipped by 1 base and J by 4 bases, with 5 bases between them. Germline-derived CDR1 and CDR2 are SGHAT and FQDESV (reference sequence). The CDR3 is made up of 13 amino acids. CDR3 in DNA: TGTGCCAGCAGCTTAGAGGAGAATCAGCCCCAGCATTTT. Protein sequence: CASSLEENQPQHF.

V usage is TRBV7-3 and J usage is TRBJ1-1, with D possibly being TRBD1 (5 bases). This CDR3 region has 13 residues. Per germline, CDR1 SGHTA and CDR2 FQGTGA. V lost 5 bases and J lost 0, with 7 bases in between. The CDR3 DNA is TGTGCCAGCAGCCTGACAGTGAACACTGAAGCTTTCTTT. Translating it yields CASSLTVNTEAFF. Full variable domain (remainder filled in from reference TRBV7-3 and TRBJ1-1): GAGVSQTPSNKVTEKGKYVELRCDPISGHTALYWYRQSLGQGPEFLIYFQGTGAADDSGLPNDRFFAVRPEGSVSTLKIQRTERGDSAVYLCASSLTVNTEAFFGQGTRLTVV.

This clone came up a few times. The chain joins TRBV6-4 to TRBJ1-5, with D hard to call. The germline V gene encodes CDR1 MRHNA and CDR2 SNTAGT. The CDR3 totals 13 residues. Trimming pared 4 bases from V and 5 bases from J, leaving 9 bases between. In DNA form, the CDR3 reads TGTGCCAGCAGTGTCGGGTTGGATCAGCCCCAGCATTTT. This translates into CASSVGLDQPQHF.

This clone was found once. This chain joins TRBV7-2 and TRBJ2-7; D is perhaps TRBD1 (6 bases). CDR3 length: 14 residues. Per germline, CDR1 SGHTA and CDR2 FQGNSA. V lost 5 bases and J 1 base, leaving 12 bases between the germline ends. CDR3 nucleotide sequence: TGTGCCAGCAGCCTAACGGACAGTTCCTACGAGCAGTACTTC. It yields the protein CASSLTDSSYEQYF.

The rearrangement uses TRBV5-1 and TRBJ2-1; D is tentatively TRBD1 or TRBD2 (5 bases each). Per the germline V gene, CDR1 is SGHRS and CDR2 is YFSETQ. Trimming stripped 1 base from V and 0 bases from J, with 8 bases between. The CDR3 spans 15 residues. CDR3 sequence: CASSLMGDSYNEQFF. The CDR3 nucleotides read TGCGCCAGCAGCTTGATGGGGGACTCCTACAATGAGCAGTTCTTC.

This chain joins TRBV5-5 and TRBJ2-3; possibly TRBD2 for D (5 bases). With 4 bases removed from V and 2 bases from J, the gap between germline ends came to 17 bases. The germline V gene encodes CDR1 SGHKS and CDR2 YYEKEE (reference sequence). The CDR3 covers 16 residues. The CDR3 is CASSDGVGGPTDTQYF. The CDR3 DNA reads as TGTGCCAGCAGCGACGGTGTGGGCGGGCCCACAGATACGCAGTATTTT.

V gene TRBV28 combines with J gene TRBJ1-2, with D possibly matching TRBD1 (5 bases). The CDR3 loop spans 13 amino acids. Germline CDR1 reads MDHEN; CDR2 reads SYDVKM. The CDR3 loop is CSTYDSRVYGYTF. The CDR3 DNA reads TGTTCTACGTACGACAGCCGGGTCTATGGCTACACCTTC.

This chain uses TRBV19 with TRBJ1-6, with D perhaps TRBD1 (5 bases). This CDR3 is 15 amino acids long. CDR1 LNHDA and CDR2 SQIVND come from the germline V gene (reference sequence). The germline V and J ends were trimmed by 6 bases and 7 bases, with 16 bases remaining between them. CDR3 residues: CASSETGTDNSPLHF. The CDR3 nucleotides read TGTGCCAGTAGCGAGACCGGGACGGACAATTCACCCCTCCACTTT.

Note on this clone: The identical CDR3 is also encoded by other nucleotide sequences in the sample. The chain employs TRBV3-1 (or the pseudogene TRBV3-2) and TRBJ1-1; weak D call: TRBD1 (6 bases). This CDR3 is built from 15 residues. Between the trimmed V and J ends, which lost 3 bases and 1 base, there was a span of 12 bases. Germline CDR1 and CDR2: LGHDT and YNNKEL (reference sequence). The DNA for the CDR3 is TGTGCCAGCAGCCAGAGGGGGTCGGGGAACACTGAAGCTTTCTTT. Its protein product is CASSQRGSGNTEAFF.

The chain combines TRBV6-5 with TRBJ1-2; 8 bases are shared with TRBD1. The CDR3 contains 14 residues. The J segment lost 2 bases and the V segment lost 6 bases, leaving 5 bases of the junction unmatched. Germline V lookup: CDR1 MNHEY, CDR2 SVGAGI. CDR3 amino acids: CASRNGQGNYGYTF. The CDR3 nucleotides read TGTGCCAGCAGGAACGGACAGGGAAACTATGGCTACACCTTC.

The J gene is TRBJ2-7, the V gene TRBV6-6, with 10 bases fitting TRBD1. V shed 6 bases, J shed 2 bases, and the junction held 7 bases outside the gene matches. Germline loops: CDR1 MNHNY, CDR2 SVGAGI (reference sequence). The CDR3 runs 15 residues. This CDR3 is CASSSRDRGPYEQYF. CDR3 bases: TGTGCCAGCAGCTCCCGGGACAGGGGACCCTACGAGCAGTACTTC.

Only one count was recorded for this clone. The V and J genes are TRBV6-6 and TRBJ1-5; D is uncertain. This CDR3 is built from 12 residues. Germline V gene data show CDR1 as MNHNY and CDR2 as SVGAGI (reference sequence). V gave up 6 bases and J gave up 10 bases, with 13 bases separating them. The CDR3 coding sequence is TGTGCCAGCAGATATAATACGGGTCCCCAGCATTTT. Translating it yields CASRYNTGPQHF.

The chain couples TRBV6-1 to TRBJ1-6; no clear D. The ends were cut back, 3 bases at V and 6 bases at J, with 6 bases in the middle. Germline loops: CDR1 MNHNS, CDR2 SASEGT. The CDR3 runs to 13 residues. The CDR3 region has the DNA TGTGCCAGCAGTGATCAGGTTAATTCACCCCTCCACTTT. Protein: CASSDQVNSPLHF.

The rearrangement links TRBV6-6 to TRBJ1-2; D might be TRBD1 (5 bases). Trimming cost V 10 bases and J 4 bases, with 13 bases left between them. There are 12 residues in the CDR3. Germline CDR1 MNHNY, CDR2 SVGAGI (reference sequence). CDR3: CANSDSSYGYTF. The CDR3 nucleotides are TGTGCCAACTCAGACAGTTCCTATGGCTACACCTTC.

This chain connects TRBV28 to TRBJ1-6; TRBD1 might be the D (5 bases). Trimming left V 7 bases short and J 9 bases short, with 13 bases between. Germline CDR1 reads MDHEN; CDR2 reads SYDVKM. The CDR3 has 13 residues. The CDR3 region is CASIPGRSSPLHF. In DNA form, the CDR3 reads TGTGCCAGCATTCCGGGACGGAGTTCACCCCTCCACTTT.

The chain couples TRBV28 to TRBJ1-2, with TRBD1 matching over 7 bases. The CDR3 extends over 12 amino acids. Germline V CDR1 and CDR2: MDHEN, SYDVKM. V lost 8 bases to trimming and J lost 5 bases; unmatched junction nucleotides: 5. The CDR3 DNA is TGTGCCAGCGAGACAGGGACGTATGGCTACACCTTC. This translates into CASETGTYGYTF.

The V and J genes are TRBV28 and TRBJ1-2; no reliable D call. Trimming took 7 bases from V and 8 from J, leaving 14 bases between them. CDR1 and CDR2 (germline): MDHEN, SYDVKM. There are 12 residues in the CDR3. The CDR3 protein is CASTRPLSGYTF. In nucleotides, the CDR3 is TGTGCCAGCACCCGACCGCTCTCCGGCTACACCTTC.